One sample yielded the 5 T cell receptor delta chains listed below, sequenced in a study of γδ T cells in repeated Plasmodium falciparum infection. TCRdb fed the multiplex PCR reads to CATT. The sample holds more than 45,000 delta-chain clones, approximately 1.5% seen once. Gammadelta T cells were flow-sorted from PBMC into Vgamma9/Vdelta2+ and Vdelta2-negative populations for bulk analysis. The material sequenced was gamma-delta T cells from blood. These receptors all come from a pool of human donors (malaria-infected and uninfected, not separated).

A word on this clone: The protein that TCRdb holds for this DNA derives from a much larger clone and differs from the translated DNA at residue 4, which likely indicates a read error; the protein shown here is translated from the DNA. The V call is TRDV1, the J call TRDJ1, with 12 nucleotides matching TRDD3. This CDR3 has 22 amino acids. Germline lookup yields CDR1 TSWWSYY and CDR2 QGS. The CDR3 spells CALEEISAYASIYWGIPDKLIF. The CDR3 bases are TGTGCTCTTGAGGAAATTAGTGCTTACGCATCTATCTACTGGGGGATACCAGATAAACTCATCTTT.

Note on this clone: Translating this DNA gives a protein that differs at residue 18 from the TCRdb one, which belongs to a much larger clone; a read error is likely, and the protein shown is this translation. This chain links TRDV1 with TRDJ1; 8 nucleotides line up with TRDD3. As TCRdb names no J gene, one was assigned here on the basis of a DNA match to germline. CDR3 length: 26 amino acids. J gave up 0 bases and V 1 base, and 34 bases lay outside the gene matches. Germline V CDR1 and CDR2: TSWWSYY, QGS. The CDR3 sequence is CALGEHQIDPYVGSWGYPWYTDKLIF. DNA for the CDR3: TGTGCTCTTGGGGAACACCAGATCGACCCCTACGTAGGGTCTTGGGGATACCCCTGGTACACCGATAAACTCATCTTT.

This clone was counted only a few times. For this DNA, TCRdb reports the protein of a much larger clone, which diverges at residue 12, most likely from a read error; the protein presented here is translated directly from the DNA. V is TRDV1 and J is TRDJ1; 7 nucleotides agree with TRDD3. TCRdb does not report a J gene; here it was assigned by matching the DNA to germline references. This CDR3 region has 22 residues. Germline CDR1 reads TSWWSYY; CDR2 reads QGS. The trim removed 0 bases at V and 0 bases at J, leaving 22 bases unmatched. The CDR3 here is CALGELRPILGGTRTNTDKLIF. In DNA form, the CDR3 reads TGTGCTCTTGGGGAACTAAGACCCATTCTGGGGGGCACCCGTACTAACACCGATAAACTCATCTTT.

The sample holds many counts of this clone. A far larger clone is a single base away, which makes a read error likely. This specimen includes other DNA sequences encoding the same CDR3. CDR3 sequence: CACDTPFVVGVLIF. DNA for the CDR3: TGTGCCTGTGACACCCCTTTTGTAGTTGGTGTACTCATCTTT. The gene calls are TRDV2 and TRDJ1; D remains unclear. Germline CDR1 reads GEAIGNYY; CDR2 reads EKD. V gave up 0 bases and J gave up 10 bases, with 17 bases separating them. This CDR3 is built from 14 residues.

The chain couples TRDV1 to TRDJ4; D might be TRDD3 (5 bases). Trimming took 2 bases from V and 0 from J, leaving 22 bases between them. Germline-derived CDR1 and CDR2 are TSWWSYY and QGS. This CDR3 region has 18 residues. The DNA for the CDR3 is TGTGCTCTTGGGGAAGGGGACCTAGGGGTGACCCTGACCAGACCCCTGATCTTT. This codes for CALGEGDLGVTLTRPLIF.